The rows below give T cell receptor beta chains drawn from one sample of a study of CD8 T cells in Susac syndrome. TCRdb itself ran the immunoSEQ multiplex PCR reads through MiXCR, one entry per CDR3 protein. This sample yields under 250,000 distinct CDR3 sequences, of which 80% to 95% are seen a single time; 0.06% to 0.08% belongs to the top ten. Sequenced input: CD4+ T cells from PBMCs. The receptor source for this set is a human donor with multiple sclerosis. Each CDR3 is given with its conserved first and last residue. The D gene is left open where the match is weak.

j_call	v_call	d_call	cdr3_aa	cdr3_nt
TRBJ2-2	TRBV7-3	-	CASSPSRAGELFF	TGTGCCAGCAGCCCCTCCAGGGCCGGGGAGCTGTTTTTT
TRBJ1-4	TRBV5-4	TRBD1	CASSLGGQTINEKLFF	TGTGCCAGCAGCTTGGGGGGACAGACGATTAATGAAAAACTGTTTTTT
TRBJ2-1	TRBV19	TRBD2	CASSTAGGTYNEQFF	TGTGCCAGTAGTACGGCGGGAGGCACCTACAATGAGCAGTTCTTC
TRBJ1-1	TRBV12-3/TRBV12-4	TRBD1	CASRPRGFAEAFF	TGTGCCAGCAGACCCAGGGGGTTCGCTGAAGCTTTCTTT
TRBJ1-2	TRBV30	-	CAWSKVPANYGYTF	TGTGCCTGGAGTAAGGTCCCCGCTAACTATGGCTACACCTTC
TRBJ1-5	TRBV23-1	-	CASRRTDSNQPQHF	TGCGCCAGCAGACGGACAGATAGCAATCAGCCCCAGCATTTT
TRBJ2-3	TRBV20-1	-	CSATGRGGRADTQYF	TGCAGTGCAACGGGGAGGGGGGGCCGAGCAGATACGCAGTATTTT
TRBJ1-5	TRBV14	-	CASSQEAGPQHF	TGTGCCAGCAGCCAAGAAGCAGGGCCCCAGCATTTT
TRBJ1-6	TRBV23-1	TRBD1	CASSRGTGRSPLHF	TGCGCCAGCAGTCGTGGGACAGGACGTTCACCCCTCCACTTT
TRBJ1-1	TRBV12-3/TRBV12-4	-	CASTPTRLREGEPNTEAFF	TGTGCCAGCACTCCTACTCGGCTCAGGGAGGGGGAACCGAACACTGAAGCTTTCTTT
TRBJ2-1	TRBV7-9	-	CASSLLLLQQFF	TGTGCCAGCAGCTTACTACTTCTGCAGCAGTTCTTC
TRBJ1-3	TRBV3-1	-	CASSQVAGGRVFNTIYF	TGTGCCAGCAGCCAAGTAGCCGGGGGGCGCGTATTCAACACCATATATTTT
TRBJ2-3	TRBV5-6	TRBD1	CASSLTDRVGTDTQYF	TGTGCCAGCAGCCTGACCGACAGGGTAGGAACAGATACGCAGTATTTT
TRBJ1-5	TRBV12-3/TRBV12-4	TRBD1	CASSFIHGQGINQPQHF	TGTGCCAGCAGTTTTATCCACGGACAGGGGATAAATCAGCCCCAGCATTTT
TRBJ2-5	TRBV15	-	CATGKGRHEETQYF	TGTGCCACCGGGAAGGGACGACATGAGGAGACCCAGTACTTC
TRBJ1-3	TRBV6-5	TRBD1	CASSYLGTGGNTIYF	TGTGCCAGCAGTTACCTTGGGACAGGGGGGAACACCATATATTTT
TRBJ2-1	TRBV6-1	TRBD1	CASSLGGQGTYNEQFF	TGTGCCAGCAGTCTCGGTGGACAGGGGACCTACAATGAGCAGTTCTTC